A single sample is the source of the 14 T cell receptor beta chains below, sequenced in a study of radiotherapy plus CTLA-4 blockade in lung cancer. Sequenced by immunoSEQ multiplex PCR; TCRdb stores in-frame clones only, minus some. The sample lists around 40,000 clones; about 86% were seen once. The sample in question was peripheral blood, obtained from a patient treated with radiotherapy plus ipilimumab. The source is a human donor with non-small cell lung cancer whose response to radiotherapy plus ipilimumab could not be evaluated.

There are a few counts of this clone. The chain links TRBV12-2 to TRBJ1-1; the D call TRBD1 from the table was never checked on the DNA. TRBV12-2 is a pseudogene locus. CDR3 length equals 13 residues. CDR3 protein: CASRGRTNTEAFF. CDR3 DNA: TGTGCAAGTCGGGGGCGTACGAACACTGAAGCTTTCTTT.

V gene TRBV4-1 combines with J gene TRBJ2-3, with 10 bases that match TRBD1. This CDR3 has 16 amino acids. With V trimmed by 1 base and J by 6 bases, 7 bases remained unmatched. The germline gives CDR1 MGHRA, CDR2 YSYEKL. DNA for the CDR3: TGCGCCAGCAGCCAAGGGGGGACAGGGGTTACCGATACGCAGTATTTT. Protein sequence: CASSQGGTGVTDTQYF.

The chain joins TRBV7-9 to TRBJ1-2; D not certain. This CDR3 is 12 amino acids long. Trimming cost V 5 bases and J 5 bases, with 9 bases left between them. Germline loops: CDR1 SEHNR, CDR2 FQNEAQ (reference sequence). The DNA for the CDR3 is TGTGCCAGCAGCACTGCCCCTTATGGCTACACCTTC. Encoded protein: CASSTAPYGYTF.

The rearrangement links TRBV19 to TRBJ2-1, with TRBD2 identical over 8 bases. This CDR3 has 14 residues. V was pared by 6 bases and J by 9 bases, with 10 bases of the junction left unmatched. Germline-derived CDR1 and CDR2 are LNHDA and SQIVND (reference sequence). The DNA of the CDR3 is TGTGCCAGTAGCCGGGAGGGTTTCATAGGTGAGCAGTTCTTC. Translation gives CASSREGFIGEQFF.

V is TRBV14 and J is TRBJ1-2, with TRBD1 matching over 7 bases. The V and J ends lost 4 bases and 0 bases, in that order; junction bases with no gene match: 2. There are 14 residues in the CDR3. Germline CDR1 SGHDN, CDR2 FVKESK. CDR3 loop: CASSPGTANYGYTF. The CDR3 bases are TGTGCCAGCAGCCCCGGGACAGCTAACTATGGCTACACCTTC.

V usage is TRBV11-3 and J usage is TRBJ1-1; TRBD1 might be the D (6 bases). Germline CDR1 reads SGHNT; CDR2 reads YENEEA. The CDR3 totals 17 residues. V gave up 5 bases and J gave up 0 bases, with 19 bases separating them. The CDR3 protein is CASSPYRAGEMNTEAFF. For the CDR3, the DNA is TGTGCCAGCAGCCCGTACCGGGCAGGGGAAATGAACACTGAAGCTTTCTTT.

Worth noting for this clone: One end of the junction does not line up with germline, which may come from a read error. The genes are TRBV15 and TRBJ2-2, with D perhaps matching TRBD1 (5 bases). This CDR3 is built from 12 residues. Germline CDR1 and CDR2: LNHNV and YYDKDF (reference sequence). The CDR3 sequence: CVTSTGTGELFF. In nucleotides, the CDR3 is TGTGTCACCAGCACAGGCACCGGGGAGCTGTTTTTT.

J is TRBJ2-3 and V is TRBV28; D remains unclear. This CDR3 is 14 amino acids long. V was pared by 4 bases and J by 6 bases, with 14 bases between. The germline CDR1 and CDR2 sequences are MDHEN and SYDVKM. The CDR3 nucleotides are TGTGCCAGCAGTTCCCCCCCCTCCTCGGATACGCAGTATTTT. It is translated as CASSSPPSSDTQYF.

This chain links TRBV20-1 with TRBJ2-7; D remains unclear. The CDR3 sequence is 10 residues long. CDR1 and CDR2 (germline): DFQATT, SNEGSKA (reference sequence). CDR3: CSVGRYEQYF. In DNA form, the CDR3 reads TGCAGCGTCGGTCGATACGAGCAGTACTTC.

CDR3 in amino acids: CASSPMGLSGANVLTF. The CDR3 DNA reads as TGTGCCAGCAGCCCTATGGGACTATCTGGGGCCAACGTCCTGACTTTC. V usage is TRBV11-2 and J usage is TRBJ2-6, with TRBD2 identical over 7 bases. Germline assignment: CDR1 SGHAT and CDR2 FQNNGV. The length of the CDR3 is 16 residues. Trimming took 5 bases from V and 1 from J; bases not matched to a gene: 5.

The genes are TRBV7-9 and TRBJ2-6; D gene uncertain. CDR3 length equals 14 residues. Between the trimmed V and J ends, which lost 5 bases and 2 bases, there was a span of 7 bases. From germline, CDR1 is SEHNR and CDR2 FQNEAQ (reference sequence). This chain's CDR3 is CASSRTAGANVLTF. Here the CDR3 DNA reads TGTGCCAGCAGCCGTACAGCTGGGGCCAACGTCCTGACTTTC.

In nucleotides, the CDR3 is TGTGCCAGCAGGACTAGCGGGGTGGGCGACGAGCAGTACTTC. Translated: CASRTSGVGDEQYF. The chain has TRBV6-5 and TRBJ2-7; the match to TRBD2 covers 11 bases. The CDR3 totals 14 residues. V was pared by 6 bases and J by 5 bases, with 6 bases of the junction left unmatched. From germline, CDR1 is MNHEY and CDR2 SVGAGI.

The V and J genes are TRBV11-3 and TRBJ2-3, with 9 bases aligning to TRBD1. V trimming: 0 bases; J trimming: 8 bases; junction bases outside the gene matches: 12. This CDR3 is built from 17 residues. Germline loops: CDR1 SGHNT, CDR2 YENEEA. CDR3 nucleotides: TGTGCCAGCAGCTTAGATTTCTCACGGGACAGGGCTGGTACGCAGTATTTT. Translating it yields CASSLDFSRDRAGTQYF.

The rearrangement joins TRBV19 to TRBJ2-1; 9 bases line up with TRBD1. This CDR3 is built from 13 residues. The germline V gene has CDR1 LNHDA and CDR2 SQIVND (reference sequence). With 9 bases clipped from V and 4 bases from J, the junction kept 4 bases outside the gene matches. As DNA, the CDR3 is TGTGCCAGCAGGGACAGGGTTTACAATGAGCAGTTCTTC. Protein: CASRDRVYNEQFF. Together with reference TRBV19 and TRBJ2-1, the CDR3 gives the full variable domain: DGGITQSPKYLFRKEGQNVTLSCEQNLNHDAMYWYRQDPGQGLRLIYYSQIVNDFQKGDIAEGYSVSREKKESFPLTVTSAQKNPTAFYLCASRDRVYNEQFFGPGTRLTVL.